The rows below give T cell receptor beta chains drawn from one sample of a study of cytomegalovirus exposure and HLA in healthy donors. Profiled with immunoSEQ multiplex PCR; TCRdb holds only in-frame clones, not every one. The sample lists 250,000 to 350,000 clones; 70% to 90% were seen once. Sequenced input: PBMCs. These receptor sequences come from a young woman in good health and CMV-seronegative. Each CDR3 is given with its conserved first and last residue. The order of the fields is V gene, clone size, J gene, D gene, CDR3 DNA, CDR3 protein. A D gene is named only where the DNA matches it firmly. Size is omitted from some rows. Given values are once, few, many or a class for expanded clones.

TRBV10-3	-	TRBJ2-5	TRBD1	TGTGCCATCAGTGAACAGGGGGAGACCCAGTACTTC	CAISEQGETQYF
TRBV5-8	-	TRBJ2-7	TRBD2	TGTGCCAGCAGCCCGAGCGGGGGCTCGTACGAGCAGTACTTC	CASSPSGGSYEQYF
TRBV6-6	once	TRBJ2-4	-	TGTGCCAGCAGTTACTCGACATGGGAGAACATTCAGTACTTC	CASSYSTWENIQYF
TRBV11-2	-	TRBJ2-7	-	TGTGCCAGCAGCTTAGCAGGGAGGGCAGGGGCCTACGAGCAGTACTTC	CASSLAGRAGAYEQYF
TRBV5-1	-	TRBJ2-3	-	TGCGCCAGCAGCCCTGGGAGAAGAGGGGGAACCGATACGCAGTATTTT	CASSPGRRGGTDTQYF
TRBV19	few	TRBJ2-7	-	TGTGCCAGTACCAAGACAGCCTTCAGCTCCTACGAGCAGTACTTC	CASTKTAFSSYEQYF
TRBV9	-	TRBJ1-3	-	TGTGCCAGCAGCCCCGTGGGGGGGGATGGTGGAAACACCATATATTTT	CASSPVGGDGGNTIYF
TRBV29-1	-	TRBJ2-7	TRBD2	TGCAGCATCCAGACTAGCGTGACGTACGAGCAGTACTTC	CSIQTSVTYEQYF
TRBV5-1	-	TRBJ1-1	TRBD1	TGCGCCAGCAGCTTGGCCCCAGGGGGCCTCATGAACACTGAAGCTTTCTTT	CASSLAPGGLMNTEAFF
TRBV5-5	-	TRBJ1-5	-	TGTGCCAGCAGCTTCACGGGTGATAGCAATCAGCCCCAGCATTTT	CASSFTGDSNQPQHF
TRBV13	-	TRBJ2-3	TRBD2	TGTGCCAGCAGCCCAACCGGGACTAGTCATACGCAGTATTTT	CASSPTGTSHTQYF
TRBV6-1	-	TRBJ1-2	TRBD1	TGTGCCAGCAGTGCCTACGGGACAGGGCAGTCTAACTATGGCTACACCTTC	CASSAYGTGQSNYGYTF
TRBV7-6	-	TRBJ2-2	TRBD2	TGTGCCAGCAGCTTTCGGACTAGCGAGAATCGGCGTCCCGGGGAGCTGTTTTTT	CASSFRTSENRRPGELFF
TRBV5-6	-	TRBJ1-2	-	TGTGCCAGCATCCAGCGGGCTCGGTTGGAGGGTGGCTACACCTTC	CASIQRARLEGGYTF
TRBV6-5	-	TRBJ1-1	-	TGTGCCAGCAGTTCTGGAGGCGGCGGGAAAGCTTTCTTT	CASSSGGGGKAFF